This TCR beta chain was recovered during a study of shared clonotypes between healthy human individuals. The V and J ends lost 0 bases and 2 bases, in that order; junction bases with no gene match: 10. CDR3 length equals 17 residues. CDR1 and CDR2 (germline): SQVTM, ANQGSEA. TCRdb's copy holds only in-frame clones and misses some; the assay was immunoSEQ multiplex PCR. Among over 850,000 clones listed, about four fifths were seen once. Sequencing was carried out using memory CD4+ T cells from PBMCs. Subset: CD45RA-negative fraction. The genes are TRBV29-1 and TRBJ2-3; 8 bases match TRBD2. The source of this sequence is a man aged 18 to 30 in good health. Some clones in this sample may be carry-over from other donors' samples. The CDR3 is CSVEDREGSGSTDTQYF. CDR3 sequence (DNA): TGCAGCGTTGAAGATCGGGAGGGTAGCGGGTCCACAGATACGCAGTATTTT.